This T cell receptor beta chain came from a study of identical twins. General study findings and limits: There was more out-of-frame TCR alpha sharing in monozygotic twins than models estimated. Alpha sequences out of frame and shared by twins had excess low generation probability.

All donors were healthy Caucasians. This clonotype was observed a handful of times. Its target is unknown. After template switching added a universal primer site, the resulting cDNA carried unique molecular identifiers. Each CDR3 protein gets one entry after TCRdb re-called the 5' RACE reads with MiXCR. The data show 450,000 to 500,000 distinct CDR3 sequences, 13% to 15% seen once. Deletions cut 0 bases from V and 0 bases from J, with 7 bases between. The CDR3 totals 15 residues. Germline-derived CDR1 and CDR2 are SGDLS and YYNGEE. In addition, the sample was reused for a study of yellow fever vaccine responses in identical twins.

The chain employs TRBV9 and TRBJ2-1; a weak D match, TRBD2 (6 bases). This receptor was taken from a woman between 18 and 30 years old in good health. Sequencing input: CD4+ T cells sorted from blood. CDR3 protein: CASSVAGVSYNEQFF. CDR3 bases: TGTGCCAGCAGCGTAGCGGGAGTCTCCTACAATGAGCAGTTCTTC.